Described below is a single T cell receptor (beta chain) sequence and its context. Its specific antigen is unknown. The record has no base qualities; no much larger clone is one base away. TCRbeta CDR3 regions were amplified from genomic DNA by means of the immunoSEQ Assay, a bias-controlled multiplex PCR. In the source study's methods: The number of nucleated cells in each sample was estimated from the amplification of reference gene primers within the assay. Sequence reads were collapsed and filtered to measure the absolute abundance of every unique TCRbeta CDR3 rearrangement. For each sample, productive Simpson clonality was calculated by taking the square root of Simpson's diversity index across productive rearrangements. TCRdb took over this immuneACCESS table, retaining in-frame rearrangements with V and J assigned. Such tables are incomplete; in checked studies, under half of the missing clones stem from an unresolved V gene, and the remainder is unexplained. V, J and clone size were drawn from that table, and D and trimming were deduced from the DNA. The table for this sample lists about 190,000 clones; 60% to 80% of them were counted only once. Clones ranked in the top ten supply approximately 26% of the sample.

Each collaborating institution followed its own protocols to collect whole blood in K2EDTA tubes. For TCRbeta analysis, collaborators shipped samples as frozen whole blood, isolated PBMCs, or DNA extracted from either of those sample types. The data derive from a study of blood T cell repertoires in COVID-19 (dated by TCRdb to the early 2020s). For the study in its entirety: The collaborator samples originated in the United States, Italy and Spain and spanned the acute and convalescent phases of COVID-19. The prospective study material was composed of cDNA or gDNA derived from T cells, B-cell-depleted T cells, or PBMCs. Deeply sampled blood TCRbeta repertoires from subjects exposed to, actively infected with, or recovered from COVID-19 were included in the dataset. The repertoires were released in a freely available public database intended as a resource for research on the immune response to SARS-CoV-2. The samples were drawn from the first 160 participants of the ongoing ImmuneRACE study and from some 1,300 subjects provided by 6 global collaborators. Nearly every sample came with metadata listing a de-identified subject ID, COVID-19 status, age in years and sex. Where available, HLA class I and class II types were taken from metadata supplied by the sample provider and were not determined by assay-based typing. Findings and caveats that apply to the study as a whole: The amount of clinical and demographic metadata varied by source and participant and was provided uncurated.

The clonotype comes from a woman in her seventies with acute or convalescent COVID-19. Sequencing input: peripheral blood.

Here is the DNA: TGTGCCAGCAGCGTAGGATTACAGGGCTCCAGCTCCTACGAGCAGTACTTC. Translated, this gives CASSVGLQGSSSYEQYF. Rearrangement joined TRBV9 to TRBJ2-7; perhaps TRBD1 is the D gene, with 6 bases matching. The V and J ends are trimmed by 0 bases and 0 bases, leaving 16 bases between them. From cysteine to phenylalanine, the CDR3 is 17 amino acids long. The entry retains the CDR3 DNA only, 51 bases that are in frame from base 1. The germline V gene gives CDR1 as SGDLS and CDR2 as YYNGEE.